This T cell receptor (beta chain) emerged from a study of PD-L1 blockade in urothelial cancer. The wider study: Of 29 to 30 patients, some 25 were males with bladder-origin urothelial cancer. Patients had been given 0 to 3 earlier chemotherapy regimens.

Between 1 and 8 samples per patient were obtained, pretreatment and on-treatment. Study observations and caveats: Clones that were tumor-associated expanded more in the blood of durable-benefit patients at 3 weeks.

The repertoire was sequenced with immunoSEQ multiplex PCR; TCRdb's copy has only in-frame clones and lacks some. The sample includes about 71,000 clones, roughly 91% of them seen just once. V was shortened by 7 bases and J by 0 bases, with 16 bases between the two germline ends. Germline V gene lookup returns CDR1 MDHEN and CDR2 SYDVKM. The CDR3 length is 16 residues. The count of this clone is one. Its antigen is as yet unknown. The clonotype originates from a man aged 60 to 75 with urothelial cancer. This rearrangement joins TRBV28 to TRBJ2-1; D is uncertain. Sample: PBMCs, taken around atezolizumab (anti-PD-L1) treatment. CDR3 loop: CASNIHYSSSYNEQFF. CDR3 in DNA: TGTGCCAGCAACATTCATTATTCTAGCTCCTACAATGAGCAGTTCTTC.